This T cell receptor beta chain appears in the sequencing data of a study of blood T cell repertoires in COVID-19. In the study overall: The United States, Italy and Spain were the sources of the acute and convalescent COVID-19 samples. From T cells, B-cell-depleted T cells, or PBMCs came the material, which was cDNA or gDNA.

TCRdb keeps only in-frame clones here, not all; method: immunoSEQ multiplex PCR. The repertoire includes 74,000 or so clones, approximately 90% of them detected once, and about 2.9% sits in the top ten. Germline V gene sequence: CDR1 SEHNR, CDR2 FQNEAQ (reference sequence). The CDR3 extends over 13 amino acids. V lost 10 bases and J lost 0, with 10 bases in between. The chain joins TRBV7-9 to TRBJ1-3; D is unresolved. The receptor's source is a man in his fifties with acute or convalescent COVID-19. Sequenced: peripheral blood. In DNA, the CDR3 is TGTGCCACCTCGAGTGGCTCTGGAAACACCATATATTTT. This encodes CATSSGSGNTIYF.